The 21 T cell receptor beta chains below were found in one sample sequenced in a study of CD8+ T cells in alopecia areata. Following RNA extraction, reverse transcription yielded cDNA that acted as the sequencing template. Data came from immunoSEQ multiplex PCR; TCRdb stores just in-frame clones and leaves some out. The sample yields about 200,000 clones, roughly 50% seen once. Sequencing used CD8+ T cells sorted from blood. The receptors were sampled from a human donor in good health.

This clone was picked up a small number of times. J is TRBJ2-3 and V is TRBV4-1, with D possibly being TRBD2 (7 bases). Between the trimmed V and J ends, which lost 0 bases and 6 bases, there was a span of 19 bases. The CDR3 totals 17 residues. The germline gives CDR1 MGHRA, CDR2 YSYEKL. The CDR3 bases are TGCGCCAGCAGCCAAGATTCGGGGGGCTACGCTCCGGATACGCAGTATTTT. It translates to CASSQDSGGYAPDTQYF.

This clone was picked up a small number of times. This chain links TRBV4-1 with TRBJ2-3; no reliable D call. The CDR3 sequence is 14 residues long. Trimming cost V 1 base and J 1 base, with 6 bases left between them. CDR1 MGHRA and CDR2 YSYEKL come from the germline V gene. The CDR3 loop reads CASSQVVRTDTQYF. For the CDR3, the DNA is TGCGCCAGCAGCCAAGTAGTCCGCACAGATACGCAGTATTTT.

This clone was detected many times. The rearrangement uses TRBV6-4 and TRBJ2-1, with 12 bases matching TRBD1. Per germline, CDR1 MRHNA and CDR2 SNTAGT. The CDR3 is 15 amino acids. The ends lost 6 bases at V and 8 bases at J; junction bases unmatched: 8. CDR3 DNA: TGTGCCAGCAGCGAGACTGGGACAGGGGGCGATGAGCAGTTCTTC. It yields the protein CASSETGTGGDEQFF.

The V and J genes are TRBV5-1 and TRBJ1-2; D remains ambiguous. This CDR3 has 12 amino acids. In germline, CDR1 is SGHRS, CDR2 YFSETQ. The V gene lost 4 bases and the J gene lost 8 bases, with 12 bases spanning the gap. Here the CDR3 reads CASSEGSGGYTF. CDR3 sequence (DNA): TGCGCCAGCAGCGAAGGGAGTGGGGGCTACACCTTC.

The chain has TRBV5-6 and TRBJ2-2; TRBD1 matches at 10 bases. The germline CDR1 and CDR2 sequences are SGHDT and YYEEEE. CDR3 size: 15 residues. Trimming at V came to 3 bases and at J to 4 bases, leaving 3 bases not matched to a gene. Here the CDR3 reads CASSSTGGGTGELFF. Written as DNA, the CDR3 is TGTGCCAGCAGCTCGACAGGGGGCGGCACCGGGGAGCTGTTTTTT.

This clone was seen once. The chain links TRBV6-5 to TRBJ1-5, with D uncertain. The CDR3 has 10 amino acids. Germline values: CDR1 MNHEY, CDR2 SVGAGI. Trimming removed 8 bases at V and 4 bases at J, with 3 bases between. CDR3 region: CASGNQPQHF. DNA of the CDR3: TGTGCCAGCGGTAATCAGCCCCAGCATTTT.

The CDR3 sequence: CASSQEGREPYNEQFF. For the CDR3, the DNA is TGTGCCAGCAGCCAAGAAGGGAGGGAGCCCTACAATGAGCAGTTCTTC. The chain joins TRBV4-2 to TRBJ2-1; 7 bases fit TRBD2. Germline V CDR1 and CDR2: LGHNA, YNFKEQ. The CDR3 is 16 amino acids. The V and J ends lost 0 bases and 2 bases, in that order; junction bases with no gene match: 4.

The chain links TRBV7-2 to TRBJ2-3; 12 bases are shared with TRBD2. The length of the CDR3 is 19 residues. CDR1 is SGHTA and CDR2 is FQGNSA in the germline V gene. The V gene end was trimmed by 4 bases and the J gene end by 0 bases; junction bases not matched to a gene: 11. The CDR3 nucleotides are TGTGCCAGCAGCTCCACAGGACTAGCGGGACGTCCTAGCACAGATACGCAGTATTTT. Translated, it gives CASSSTGLAGRPSTDTQYF. The full variable domain, in which reference TRBV7-2 and TRBJ2-3 provide the parts outside the CDR3, is GAGVSQSPSNKVTEKGKDVELRCDPISGHTALYWYRQSLGQGLEFLIYFQGNSAPDKSGLPSDRFSAERTGGSVSTLTIQRTQQEDSAVYLCASSSTGLAGRPSTDTQYFGPGTRLTVL.

This chain uses TRBV25-1 with TRBJ2-3; 10 bases fit TRBD2. Per the germline V gene, CDR1 is MGHDK and CDR2 is SYGVNS. V gave up 11 bases and J gave up 1 base; unmatched junction bases: 3. This CDR3 contains 13 residues. The CDR3 loop is CACGTSGTDTQYF. CDR3 sequence (DNA): TGTGCCTGCGGGACTAGCGGCACAGATACGCAGTATTTT.

The chain employs TRBV5-6 and TRBJ2-7; 8 bases fit TRBD1. V gave up 3 bases and J gave up 3 bases; unmatched junction bases: 8. Per germline, CDR1 SGHDT and CDR2 YYEEEE. The CDR3 has 15 amino acids. The DNA of the CDR3 is TGTGCCAGCAGCTGGGCAGGACAGGGCTACTACGAGCAGTACTTC. This codes for CASSWAGQGYYEQYF. Full variable domain (remainder filled in from reference TRBV5-6 and TRBJ2-7): DAGVTQSPTHLIKTRGQQVTLRCSPKSGHDTVSWYQQALGQGPQFIFQYYEEEERQRGNFPDRFSGHQFPNYSSELNVNALLLGDSALYLCASSWAGQGYYEQYFGPGTRLTVT.

This chain joins TRBV29-1 and TRBJ1-1; no firm D call. Trimming left V 8 bases short and J 3 bases short, with 10 bases between. The CDR3 spans 11 residues. Germline V gives CDR1 SQVTM, CDR2 ANQGSEA. CDR3 region: CSTRSDTEAFF. CDR3 sequence (DNA): TGCAGCACGCGGTCGGACACTGAAGCTTTCTTT.

The V and J genes are TRBV7-8 and TRBJ2-5, with 10 positions matching TRBD2. Unmatched junction bases numbered 5, after V lost 5 bases and J lost 5 bases. The CDR3 covers 14 residues. CDR1 and CDR2 from the germline V gene are SGHVS and FQNEAQ. The CDR3 protein is CASSPTSGEETQYF. CDR3 coding DNA: TGTGCCAGCAGCCCCACTAGCGGGGAGGAGACCCAGTACTTC.

The rearrangement links TRBV5-1 to TRBJ1-1; TRBD1 might be the D (5 bases). This CDR3 contains 15 residues. Trimming removed 4 bases at V and 5 bases at J, with 18 bases between. The germline V gene has CDR1 SGHRS and CDR2 YFSETQ. CDR3: CASSASREMDTEAFF. As DNA, the CDR3 is TGCGCCAGCAGCGCCTCCAGGGAAATGGATACTGAAGCTTTCTTT.

This chain links TRBV12-5 with TRBJ2-2, with D uncertain. CDR1 and CDR2 (germline): LGHNT, FRNRAP. The V gene lost 0 bases and the J gene lost 2 bases, with 7 bases spanning the gap. The length of the CDR3 is 15 residues. CDR3 sequence (DNA): TGTGCTAGTGGTTTGGTAGCTGCTAACACCGGGGAGCTGTTTTTT. Protein product: CASGLVAANTGELFF.

Only a few counts were recorded for this clone. The chain recombines TRBV28 with TRBJ2-7; no definite D call. V lost 1 base to trimming and J lost 1 base, with 11 bases between them. Germline V gives CDR1 MDHEN, CDR2 SYDVKM. The CDR3 sequence is 15 residues long. The CDR3 coding sequence is TGTGCCAGCAGTTTATCTCCATCAGGTTCCTACGAGCAGTACTTC. Its translation is CASSLSPSGSYEQYF.

The J gene is TRBJ2-2, the V gene TRBV7-6; either TRBD1 or TRBD2 may supply D (7 bases each). The V and J ends lost 5 bases and 7 bases respectively, with 17 bases between them. The CDR3 runs 15 residues. Germline V gene sequence: CDR1 SGHVS, CDR2 FNYEAQ. The CDR3 DNA is TGTGCCAGCAGCCAGGGGGGGCGCGCGAGCGGGGAGCTGTTTTTT. Translated: CASSQGGRASGELFF.

This chain joins TRBV6-5 and TRBJ1-1; D ambiguous. This CDR3 has 13 amino acids. Deletions cut 7 bases from V and 5 bases from J, with 14 bases between. Germline V gives CDR1 MNHEY, CDR2 SVGAGI. CDR3 amino acids: CASNPGRGTEAFF. In DNA form, the CDR3 reads TGTGCCAGCAACCCTGGACGAGGGACTGAAGCTTTCTTT.

The chain combines TRBV27 with TRBJ2-7, with D possibly matching TRBD2 (5 bases). V was clipped by 0 bases and J by 2 bases, with 14 bases between them. The CDR3 extends over 16 amino acids. The germline gives CDR1 MNHEY, CDR2 SMNVEV (reference sequence). CDR3 nucleotides: TGTGCCAGCAGTTTATCTACTAGTCAAGGCGCCTACGAGCAGTACTTC. Protein product: CASSLSTSQGAYEQYF.

The chain has TRBV30 and TRBJ1-2; 8 bases fit TRBD1. CDR3 length: 15 amino acids. Germline CDR1 reads GTSNPN; CDR2 reads SVGIG (reference sequence). V lost 1 base and J lost 8; bases outside the gene matches: 12. In DNA form, the CDR3 reads TGTGCCTGGAGTGCCCCCCGGACAGGGAAGAAAGGCTACACCTTC. Translated, it gives CAWSAPRTGKKGYTF.

The chain uses TRBV5-1 and TRBJ2-2; D gene unclear. V was pared by 2 bases and J by 0 bases, with 11 bases between. This CDR3 region has 16 residues. Germline V CDR1 and CDR2: SGHRS, YFSETQ. CDR3 in DNA: TGCGCCAGCAGCTTAATGCGATCCCCGAACACCGGGGAGCTGTTTTTT. Protein sequence: CASSLMRSPNTGELFF.

Written as DNA, the CDR3 is TGTGCCTGGAGTGTAGCGGGGACTACAGATACGCAGTATTTT. Translation: CAWSVAGTTDTQYF. The chain uses TRBV30 and TRBJ2-3; 7 positions agree with TRBD2. CDR1 and CDR2 from the germline V gene are GTSNPN and SVGIG (reference sequence). J was trimmed by 3 bases and V by 0 bases; bases with no gene match: 3. The CDR3 has 14 amino acids.